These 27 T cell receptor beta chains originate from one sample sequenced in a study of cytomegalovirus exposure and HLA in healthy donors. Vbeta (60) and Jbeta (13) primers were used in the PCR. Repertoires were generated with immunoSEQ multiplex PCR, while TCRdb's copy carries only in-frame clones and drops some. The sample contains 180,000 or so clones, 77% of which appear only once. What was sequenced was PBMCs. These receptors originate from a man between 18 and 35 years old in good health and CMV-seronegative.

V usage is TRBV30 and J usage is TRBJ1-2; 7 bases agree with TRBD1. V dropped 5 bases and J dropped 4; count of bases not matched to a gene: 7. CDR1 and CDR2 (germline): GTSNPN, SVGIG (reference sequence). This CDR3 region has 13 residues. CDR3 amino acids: CAWSGQASYGYTF. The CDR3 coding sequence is TGTGCCTGGTCTGGACAGGCGAGCTATGGCTACACCTTC. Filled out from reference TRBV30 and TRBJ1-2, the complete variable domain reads SQTIHQWPATLVQPVGSPLSLECTVEGTSNPNLYWYRQAAGRGLQLLFYSVGIGQISSEVPQNLSASRPQDRQFILSSKKLLLSDSGFYLCAWSGQASYGYTFGSGTRLTVV.

DNA for the CDR3: TGTGCCAGCAGCTTAGAGCTGCGAATTGCCAGCCCGGGGGTCCAGTACTTC. As protein: CASSLELRIASPGVQYF. The V and J genes are TRBV7-9 and TRBJ2-5, with D perhaps TRBD2 (6 bases). This CDR3 has 17 amino acids. The germline V and J ends were trimmed by 1 base and 10 bases, with 25 bases remaining between them. Germline loops: CDR1 SEHNR, CDR2 FQNEAQ (reference sequence).

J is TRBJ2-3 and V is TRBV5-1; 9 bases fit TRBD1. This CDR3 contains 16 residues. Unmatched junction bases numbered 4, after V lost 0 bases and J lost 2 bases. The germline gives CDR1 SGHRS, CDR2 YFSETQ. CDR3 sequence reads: CASSLDGQGTTDTQYF. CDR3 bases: TGCGCCAGCAGCTTGGACGGACAGGGGACCACAGATACGCAGTATTTT. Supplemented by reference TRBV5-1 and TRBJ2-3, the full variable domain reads KAGVTQTPRYLIKTRGQQVTLSCSPISGHRSVSWYQQTPGQGLQFLFEYFSETQRNKGNFPGRFSGRQFSNSRSEMNVSTLELGDSALYLCASSLDGQGTTDTQYFGPGTRLTVL.

The CDR3, as DNA: TGTGCCAGCAGGTTAACGTTGACGGCGGGGACCCAGTACTTC. It translates to CASRLTLTAGTQYF. The chain carries TRBV11-3 and TRBJ2-5; TRBD2 might be the D (5 bases). The V and J ends lost 6 bases and 7 bases respectively, with 18 bases between them. Germline V gene data show CDR1 as SGHNT and CDR2 as YENEEA. The CDR3 consists of 14 residues. The full variable domain, completed using reference TRBV11-3 and TRBJ2-5, is EAGVVQSPRYKIIEKKQPVAFWCNPISGHNTLYWYLQNLGQGPELLIRYENEEAVDDSQLPKDRFSAERLKGVDSTLKIQPAELGDSAVYLCASRLTLTAGTQYFGPGTRLLVL.

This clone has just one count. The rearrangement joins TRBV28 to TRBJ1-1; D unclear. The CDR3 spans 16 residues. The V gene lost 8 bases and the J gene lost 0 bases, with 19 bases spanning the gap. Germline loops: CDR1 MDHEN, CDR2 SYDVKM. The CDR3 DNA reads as TGTGCCAGCCTGGGAGCTGCCGGAACTTTGAACACTGAAGCTTTCTTT. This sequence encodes CASLGAAGTLNTEAFF.

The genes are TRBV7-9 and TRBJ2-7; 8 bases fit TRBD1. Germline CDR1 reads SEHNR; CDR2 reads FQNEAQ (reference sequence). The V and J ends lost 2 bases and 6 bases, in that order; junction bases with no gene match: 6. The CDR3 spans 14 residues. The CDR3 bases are TGTGCCAGCAGCTTACAGGGACAGGAAATCGAGCAGTACTTC. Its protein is CASSLQGQEIEQYF.

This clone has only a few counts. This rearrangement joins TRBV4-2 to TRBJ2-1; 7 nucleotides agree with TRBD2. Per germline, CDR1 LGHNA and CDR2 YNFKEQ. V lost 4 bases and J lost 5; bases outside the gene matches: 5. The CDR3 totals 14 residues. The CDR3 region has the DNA TGTGCCAGCAGCCCCGGACTAGGGAACAATGAGCAGTTCTTC. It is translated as CASSPGLGNNEQFF.

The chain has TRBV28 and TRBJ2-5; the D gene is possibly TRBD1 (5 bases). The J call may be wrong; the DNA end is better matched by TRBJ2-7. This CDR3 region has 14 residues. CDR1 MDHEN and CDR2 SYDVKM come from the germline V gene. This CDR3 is CASSLRQGFHEQYF. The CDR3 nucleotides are TGTGCCAGCAGTTTACGGCAGGGATTTCACGAGCAGTACTTC.

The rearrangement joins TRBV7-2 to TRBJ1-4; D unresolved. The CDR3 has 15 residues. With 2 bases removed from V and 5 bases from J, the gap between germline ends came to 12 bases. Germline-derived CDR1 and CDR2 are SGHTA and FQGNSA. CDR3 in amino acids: CASSLSSGSNEKLFF. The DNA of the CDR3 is TGTGCCAGCAGCTTATCCTCCGGTTCCAATGAAAAACTGTTTTTT.

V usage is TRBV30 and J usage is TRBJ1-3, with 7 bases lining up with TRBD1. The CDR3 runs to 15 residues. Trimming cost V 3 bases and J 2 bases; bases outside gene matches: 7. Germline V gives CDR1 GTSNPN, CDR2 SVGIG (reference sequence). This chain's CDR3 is CAWRDRQGAGNTIYF. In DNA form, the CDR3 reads TGTGCCTGGAGAGATCGGCAGGGGGCTGGAAACACCATATATTTT.

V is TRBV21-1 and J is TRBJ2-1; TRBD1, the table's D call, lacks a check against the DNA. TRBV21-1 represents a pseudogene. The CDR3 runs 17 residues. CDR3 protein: CASRRTAEGGSYNEQFF. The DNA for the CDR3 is TGTGCCAGCAGAAGGACAGCTGAAGGGGGCTCCTACAATGAGCAGTTCTTC.

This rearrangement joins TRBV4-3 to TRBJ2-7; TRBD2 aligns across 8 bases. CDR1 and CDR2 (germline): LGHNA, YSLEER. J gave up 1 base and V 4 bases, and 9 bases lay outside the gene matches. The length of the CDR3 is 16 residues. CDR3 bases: TGCGCCAGCAGCCCAGGGTTCACTAGCGGATCCTACGAGCAGTACTTC. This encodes CASSPGFTSGSYEQYF.

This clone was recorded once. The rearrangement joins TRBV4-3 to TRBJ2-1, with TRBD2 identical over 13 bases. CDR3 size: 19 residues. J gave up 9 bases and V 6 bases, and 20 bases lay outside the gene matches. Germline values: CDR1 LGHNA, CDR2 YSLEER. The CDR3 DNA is TGCGCCAGCAGACTGAACGTCCATGGACTAGCGGGAGTATCCCCTGAGCAGTTCTTC. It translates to CASRLNVHGLAGVSPEQFF.

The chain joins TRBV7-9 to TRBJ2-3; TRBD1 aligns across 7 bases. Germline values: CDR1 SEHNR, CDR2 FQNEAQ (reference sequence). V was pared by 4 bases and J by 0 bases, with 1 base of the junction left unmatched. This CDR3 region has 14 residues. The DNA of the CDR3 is TGTGCCAGCAGCTCACAGGGGAGCACAGATACGCAGTATTTT. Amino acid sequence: CASSSQGSTDTQYF.

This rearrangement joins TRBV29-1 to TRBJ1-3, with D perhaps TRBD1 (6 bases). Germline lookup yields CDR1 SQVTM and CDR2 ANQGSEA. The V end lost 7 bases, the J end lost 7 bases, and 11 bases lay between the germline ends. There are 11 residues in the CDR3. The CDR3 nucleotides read TGCAGCGCTCTAAGGGGGAACACCATATATTTT. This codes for CSALRGNTIYF. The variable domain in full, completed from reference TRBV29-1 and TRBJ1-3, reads SAVISQKPSRDICQRGTSLTIQCQVDSQVTMMFWYRQQPGQSLTLIATANQGSEATYESGFVIDKFPISRPNLTFSTLTVSNMSPEDSSIYLCSALRGNTIYFGEGSWLTVV.

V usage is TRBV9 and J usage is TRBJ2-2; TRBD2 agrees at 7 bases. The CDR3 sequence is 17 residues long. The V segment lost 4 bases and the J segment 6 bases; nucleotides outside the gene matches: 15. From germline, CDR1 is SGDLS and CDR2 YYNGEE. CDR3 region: CASSHRGSGTGAGELFF. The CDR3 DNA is TGTGCCAGCAGCCACCGGGGGAGCGGGACGGGAGCCGGGGAGCTGTTTTTT.

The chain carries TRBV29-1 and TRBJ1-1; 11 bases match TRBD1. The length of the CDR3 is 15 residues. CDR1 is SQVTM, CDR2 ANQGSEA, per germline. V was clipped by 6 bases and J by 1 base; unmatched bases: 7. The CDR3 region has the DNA TGCAGCGTAAGGACCGGGACAGGGGGGAACACTGAAGCTTTCTTT. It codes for CSVRTGTGGNTEAFF.

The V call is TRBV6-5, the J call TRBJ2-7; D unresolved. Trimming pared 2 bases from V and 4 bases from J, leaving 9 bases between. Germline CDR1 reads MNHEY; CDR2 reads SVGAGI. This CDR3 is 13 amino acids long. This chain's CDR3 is CASSYGPGYEQYF. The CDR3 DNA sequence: TGTGCCAGCAGTTACGGTCCAGGTTACGAGCAGTACTTC.

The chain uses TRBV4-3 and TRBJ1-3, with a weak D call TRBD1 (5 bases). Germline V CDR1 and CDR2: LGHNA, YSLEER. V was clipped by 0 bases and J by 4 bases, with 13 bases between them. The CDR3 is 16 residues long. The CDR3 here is CASSQDLRGAGNTIYF. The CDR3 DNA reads TGCGCCAGCAGCCAAGACCTTAGGGGCGCGGGAAACACCATATATTTT.

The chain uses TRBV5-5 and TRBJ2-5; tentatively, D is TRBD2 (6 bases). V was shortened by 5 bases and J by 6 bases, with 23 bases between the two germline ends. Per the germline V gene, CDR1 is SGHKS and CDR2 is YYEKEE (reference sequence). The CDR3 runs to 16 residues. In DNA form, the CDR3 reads TGTGCCAGCAGTCAGGAGGGACCCCTTTTGAGAAAGACCCAGTACTTC. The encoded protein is CASSQEGPLLRKTQYF.

CDR3: CASSAGGVNEQFF. The CDR3 coding sequence is TGTGCCAGCAGCGCGGGAGGGGTCAATGAGCAGTTCTTC. The chain links TRBV9 to TRBJ2-1, with 8 nucleotides matching TRBD2. Germline CDR1 reads SGDLS; CDR2 reads YYNGEE. Unmatched junction bases numbered 2, after V lost 3 bases and J lost 6 bases. The CDR3 is 13 amino acids.

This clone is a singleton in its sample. The CDR3 is CAGIRVPEAFF. In DNA form, the CDR3 reads TGTGCCGGAATCAGGGTTCCTGAAGCTTTCTTT. This chain uses TRBV30 with TRBJ1-1; possibly TRBD1 for D (5 bases). The CDR3 is 11 amino acids. V was pared by 8 bases and J by 6 bases, with 13 bases between. CDR1 and CDR2 from the germline V gene are GTSNPN and SVGIG (reference sequence).

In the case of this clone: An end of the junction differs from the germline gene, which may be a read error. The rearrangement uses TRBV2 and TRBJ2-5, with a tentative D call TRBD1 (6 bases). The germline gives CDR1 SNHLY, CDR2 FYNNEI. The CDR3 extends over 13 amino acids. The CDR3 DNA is TGTGCCAGCAGTGTCGCACAGGGTCTGATGAGGGACTTC. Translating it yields CASSVAQGLMRDF.

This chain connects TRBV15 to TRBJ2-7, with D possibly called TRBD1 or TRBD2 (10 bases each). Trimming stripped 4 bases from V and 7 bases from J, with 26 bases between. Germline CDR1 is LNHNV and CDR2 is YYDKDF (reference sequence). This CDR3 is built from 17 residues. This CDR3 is CATSKTGGPSGRGEQYF. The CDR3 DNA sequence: TGTGCCACCAGCAAGACAGGGGGCCCTAGCGGGAGAGGGGAGCAGTACTTC.

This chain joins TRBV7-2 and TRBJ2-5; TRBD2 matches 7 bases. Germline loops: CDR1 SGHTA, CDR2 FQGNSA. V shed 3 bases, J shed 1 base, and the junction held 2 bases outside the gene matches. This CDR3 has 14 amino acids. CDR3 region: CASSLSSGQETQYF. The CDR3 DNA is TGTGCCAGCAGCTTGTCTAGCGGCCAAGAGACCCAGTACTTC.

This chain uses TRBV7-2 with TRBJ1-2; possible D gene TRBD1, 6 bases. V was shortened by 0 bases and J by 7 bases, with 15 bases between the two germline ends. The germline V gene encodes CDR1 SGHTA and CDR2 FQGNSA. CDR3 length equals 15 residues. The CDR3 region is CASSLAAGARGGYTF. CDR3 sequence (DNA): TGTGCCAGCAGCTTAGCTGCGGGGGCGCGGGGTGGCTACACCTTC.

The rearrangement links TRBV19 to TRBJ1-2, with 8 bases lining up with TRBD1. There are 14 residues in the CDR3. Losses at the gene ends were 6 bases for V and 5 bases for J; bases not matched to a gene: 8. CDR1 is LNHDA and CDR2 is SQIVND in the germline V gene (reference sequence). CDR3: CASRTGDVAYGYTF. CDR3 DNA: TGTGCCAGTAGGACAGGGGATGTGGCATATGGCTACACCTTC. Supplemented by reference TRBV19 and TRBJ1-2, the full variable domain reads DGGITQSPKYLFRKEGQNVTLSCEQNLNHDAMYWYRQDPGQGLRLIYYSQIVNDFQKGDIAEGYSVSREKKESFPLTVTSAQKNPTAFYLCASRTGDVAYGYTFGSGTRLTVV.